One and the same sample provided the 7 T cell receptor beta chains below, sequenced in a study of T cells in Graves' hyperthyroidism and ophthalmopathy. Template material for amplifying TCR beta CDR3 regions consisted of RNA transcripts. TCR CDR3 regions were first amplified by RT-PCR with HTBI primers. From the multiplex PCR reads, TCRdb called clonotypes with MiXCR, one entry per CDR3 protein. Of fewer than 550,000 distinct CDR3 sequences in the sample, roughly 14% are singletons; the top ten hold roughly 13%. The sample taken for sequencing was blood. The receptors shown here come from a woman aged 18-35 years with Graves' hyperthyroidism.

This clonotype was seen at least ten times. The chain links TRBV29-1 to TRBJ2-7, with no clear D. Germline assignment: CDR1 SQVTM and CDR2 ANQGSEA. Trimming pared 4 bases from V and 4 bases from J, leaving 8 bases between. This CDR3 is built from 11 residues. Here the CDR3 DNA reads TGCAGCGTTGTACTCGGTTACGAGCAGTACTTC. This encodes CSVVLGYEQYF.

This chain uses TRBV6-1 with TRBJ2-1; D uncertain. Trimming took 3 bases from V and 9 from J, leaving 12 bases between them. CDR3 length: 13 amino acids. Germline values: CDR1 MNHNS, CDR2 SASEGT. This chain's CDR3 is CASSDSSASEQFF. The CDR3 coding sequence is TGTGCCAGCAGTGACTCGTCAGCGAGTGAGCAGTTCTTC.

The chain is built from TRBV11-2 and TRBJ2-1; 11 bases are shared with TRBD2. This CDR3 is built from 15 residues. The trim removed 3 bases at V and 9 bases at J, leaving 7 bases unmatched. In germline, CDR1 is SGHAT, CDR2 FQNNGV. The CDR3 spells CASSFTSGSQGEQFF. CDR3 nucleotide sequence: TGTGCCAGCAGCTTCACTAGCGGGAGTCAGGGTGAGCAGTTCTTC.

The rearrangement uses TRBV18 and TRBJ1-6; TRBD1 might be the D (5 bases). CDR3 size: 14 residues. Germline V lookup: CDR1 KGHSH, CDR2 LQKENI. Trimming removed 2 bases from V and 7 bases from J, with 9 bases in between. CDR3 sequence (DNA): TGTGCCAGCTCACCAAGGGGTTGGAATTCACCCCTCCACTTT. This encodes CASSPRGWNSPLHF.

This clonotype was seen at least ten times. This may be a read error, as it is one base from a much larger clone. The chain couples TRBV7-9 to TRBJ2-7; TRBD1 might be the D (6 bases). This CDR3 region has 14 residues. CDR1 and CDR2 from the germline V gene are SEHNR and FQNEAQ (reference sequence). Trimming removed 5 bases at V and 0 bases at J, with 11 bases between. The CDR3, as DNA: TGTGCCAGCAGCCCCCGGGACATCTCCTACGAGCAGTACTTC. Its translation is CASSPRDISYEQYF.

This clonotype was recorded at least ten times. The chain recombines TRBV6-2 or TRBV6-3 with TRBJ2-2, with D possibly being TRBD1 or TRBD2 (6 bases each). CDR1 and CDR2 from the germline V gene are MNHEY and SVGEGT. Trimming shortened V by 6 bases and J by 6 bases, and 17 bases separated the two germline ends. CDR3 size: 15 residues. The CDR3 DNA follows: TGTGCCAGCAGCAAAACTAGGGGGGTACCCGGGGAGCTGTTTTTT. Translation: CASSKTRGVPGELFF.

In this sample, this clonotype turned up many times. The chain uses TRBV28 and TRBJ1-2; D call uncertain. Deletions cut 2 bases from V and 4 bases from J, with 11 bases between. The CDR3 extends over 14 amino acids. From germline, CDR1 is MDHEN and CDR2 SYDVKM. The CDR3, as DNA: TGTGCCAGCAGTTTACCCCTTGGGAGCTATGGCTACACCTTC. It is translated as CASSLPLGSYGYTF.